The 30 T cell receptor beta chains given below trace back to one sample, sequenced in a study of T cells in localized non-small cell lung cancer (dated by TCRdb to about 2020). To prepare the library, the immunoSEQ multiplex PCR assay was applied. TCRdb re-hosts the immuneACCESS table, in-frame sequences only. Its copies lack some clones; in the studies checked, an unresolved V gene accounts for under half of them, and the cause for the rest is not known. Here the sample has fewer than 60,000 clones; under 85% occur a single time. 15% to 20% of the sample is in the top ten clones. Sequencing used peripheral blood, obtained before any cancer treatment. Receptors were obtained from a female donor over 55 with stage II squamous cell lung carcinoma.

This chain uses TRBV5-4 with TRBJ1-6; 7 nucleotides agree with TRBD1. The junction had 9 bases not matched to a gene; V was cut back by 4 bases and J by 5 bases. This CDR3 spans 16 amino acids. CDR1 and CDR2 (germline): SGHNT, YYREEE (reference sequence). The CDR3 loop is CASSRGPGTDNSPLHF. The CDR3 coding sequence is TGTGCCAGCAGCCGAGGCCCCGGGACAGATAATTCACCCCTCCACTTT.

The chain links TRBV5-1 to TRBJ2-2, with unresolved D. The ends were cut back, 5 bases at V and 2 bases at J, with 10 bases in the middle. The germline CDR1 and CDR2 sequences are SGHRS and YFSETQ. CDR3 size: 14 residues. CDR3 in amino acids: CASSSDGNTGELFF. The CDR3 coding sequence is TGCGCCAGCAGTTCGGACGGTAACACCGGGGAGCTGTTTTTT.

The chain links TRBV5-1 to TRBJ2-3; 14 bases map to TRBD2. Unmatched junction bases numbered 15, after V lost 9 bases and J lost 3 bases. This CDR3 contains 18 residues. The germline CDR1 and CDR2 sequences are SGHRS and YFSETQ. In DNA form, the CDR3 reads TGCGCCACCTCATTCGGGACTAGCGGGGGCCGAGAGACAGATACGCAGTATTTT. It is translated as CATSFGTSGGRETDTQYF.

The chain is built from TRBV19 and TRBJ2-3; D could derive from TRBD1 or TRBD2 (6 bases each). V lost 1 base and J 2 bases, leaving 10 bases between the germline ends. Germline lookup yields CDR1 LNHDA and CDR2 SQIVND (reference sequence). This CDR3 is 15 amino acids long. CDR3 nucleotides: TGTGCCAGTAGTATAGGGGGGGCCTTCACAGATACGCAGTATTTT. Encoded protein: CASSIGGAFTDTQYF.

The J gene is TRBJ2-4, the V gene TRBV7-3, with 9 bases fitting TRBD1. Germline V gives CDR1 SGHTA, CDR2 FQGTGA. The CDR3 is made up of 15 amino acids. J gave up 7 bases and V 3 bases, and 7 bases lay outside the gene matches. Here the CDR3 reads CASSLTQGARNIQYF. The CDR3 DNA reads as TGTGCCAGCAGCTTGACACAGGGGGCGAGGAACATTCAGTACTTC.

V gene TRBV21-1 combines with J gene TRBJ1-2; TRBD1, the D gene given by the table, was not confirmed from the DNA. TRBV21-1 represents a pseudogene. The CDR3 spans 18 residues. The CDR3 loop is CASSLICGDRGSNYGYTF. The CDR3 DNA follows: TGTGCCAGCAGTCTAATTTGCGGGGACAGGGGATCAAACTATGGCTACACCTTC.

The V call is TRBV18, the J call TRBJ1-1, with D maybe TRBD1 (6 bases). The V end lost 4 bases, the J end lost 3 bases, and 18 bases lay between the germline ends. Germline V gene sequence: CDR1 KGHSH, CDR2 LQKENI. The CDR3 loop spans 16 amino acids. CDR3 region: CASSLKDRGIDTEAFF. In DNA, the CDR3 is TGTGCCAGCTCACTCAAGGACAGAGGTATCGACACTGAAGCTTTCTTT.

This clone showed up just a few times. The chain combines TRBV18 with TRBJ2-7, with D possibly TRBD2 on 6 matching bases. Germline lookup yields CDR1 KGHSH and CDR2 LQKENI. This CDR3 spans 14 amino acids. V lost 0 bases and J 7 bases, leaving 13 bases between the germline ends. The CDR3 region is CASSPPGRAGEQYF. The CDR3 region has the DNA TGTGCCAGCTCACCACCCGGACGGGCGGGGGAGCAGTACTTC. The full variable domain, completed using reference TRBV18 and TRBJ2-7, is NAGVMQNPRHLVRRRGQEARLRCSPMKGHSHVYWYRQLPEEGLKFMVYLQKENIIDESGMPKERFSAEFPKEGPSILRIQQVVRGDSAAYFCASSPPGRAGEQYFGPGTRLTVT.

This chain joins TRBV4-1 and TRBJ2-7; the match to TRBD1 covers 8 bases. V gave up 2 bases and J gave up 3 bases; unmatched junction bases: 6. The CDR3 spans 15 residues. CDR1 is MGHRA, CDR2 YSYEKL, per germline. The CDR3 loop is CASSQTYGQGYEQYF. The CDR3 DNA sequence: TGCGCCAGCAGCCAAACCTACGGACAGGGCTACGAGCAGTACTTC.

The genes are TRBV7-2 and TRBJ1-2; 7 bases align to TRBD1. CDR1 SGHTA and CDR2 FQGNSA come from the germline V gene. This CDR3 spans 14 amino acids. Germline trimming cut 1 base from V and 4 bases from J; bases unmatched to any gene: 3. CDR3 protein: CASSLGQGGYGYTF. Here the CDR3 DNA reads TGTGCCAGCAGCTTAGGACAGGGAGGCTATGGCTACACCTTC.

This clone has just a few counts. The chain has TRBV7-9 and TRBJ1-1; 9 bases fit TRBD1. V lost 3 bases, J lost 6 bases, and 8 bases stayed unmatched. The CDR3 runs to 15 residues. Germline V gene lookup returns CDR1 SEHNR and CDR2 FQNEAQ (reference sequence). CDR3 nucleotide sequence: TGTGCCAGCAGCTTGCAAGGGACAGGGTACTCTGAAGCTTTCTTT. Translation: CASSLQGTGYSEAFF.

The chain recombines TRBV7-2 with TRBJ1-1; tentatively, D is TRBD1 (6 bases). Trimming removed 1 base at V and 6 bases at J, with 6 bases between. CDR1 and CDR2 from the germline V gene are SGHTA and FQGNSA. The CDR3 extends over 12 amino acids. The CDR3 here is CASSLEGAEAFF. In nucleotides, the CDR3 is TGTGCCAGCAGCTTAGAGGGGGCTGAAGCTTTCTTT.

V and J are TRBV7-9 and TRBJ2-3; D is unresolved. The CDR3 has 12 amino acids. V was shortened by 3 bases and J by 5 bases, with 6 bases between the two germline ends. Germline loops: CDR1 SEHNR, CDR2 FQNEAQ (reference sequence). CDR3: CASSFGLDTQYF. CDR3 DNA sequence: TGTGCCAGCAGCTTCGGGTTAGATACGCAGTATTTT.

The chain links TRBV7-3 to TRBJ2-1; D may be TRBD1 or TRBD2 (5 bases each). V was shortened by 0 bases and J by 6 bases, with 18 bases between the two germline ends. The CDR3 is made up of 17 amino acids. Germline V CDR1 and CDR2: SGHTA, FQGTGA. CDR3 bases: TGTGCCAGCAGCTTAACAAGATCTAGCTCCGGGGCCAATGAGCAGTTCTTC. It codes for CASSLTRSSSGANEQFF.

The rearrangement uses TRBV7-3 and TRBJ1-1; D ambiguous. V was pared by 1 base and J by 8 bases, with 11 bases between. The CDR3 has 13 residues. From germline, CDR1 is SGHTA and CDR2 FQGTGA. The CDR3, as DNA: TGTGCCAGCAGCTTAAGACCGGACGGAGAAGCTTTCTTT. This gives the protein CASSLRPDGEAFF.

The chain uses TRBV10-3 and TRBJ2-7; 15 bases match TRBD2. Looked up from germline, CDR1 is ENHRY and CDR2 is SYGVKD. V was pared by 6 bases and J by 5 bases, with 5 bases of the junction left unmatched. This CDR3 has 15 residues. The CDR3 sequence is CAISQGTSGGHEQYF. The CDR3 DNA sequence: TGTGCCATCAGCCAGGGGACTAGCGGGGGGCACGAGCAGTACTTC.

In this sample, this clone turned up once. The chain has TRBV5-5 and TRBJ1-1; D remains unclear. Trimming cost V 0 bases and J 0 bases, with 6 bases left between them. This CDR3 is built from 14 residues. CDR1 and CDR2 from the germline V gene are SGHKS and YYEKEE (reference sequence). CDR3 coding DNA: TGTGCCAGCAGCTTGGCAGCTATGAACACTGAAGCTTTCTTT. Amino acid sequence: CASSLAAMNTEAFF. The variable domain in full, with the rest retrieved from reference TRBV5-5 and TRBJ1-1, is DAGVTQSPTHLIKTRGQQVTLRCSPISGHKSVSWYQQVLGQGPQFIFQYYEKEERGRGNFPDRFSARQFPNYSSELNVNALLLGDSALYLCASSLAAMNTEAFFGQGTRLTVV.

The rearrangement joins TRBV19 to TRBJ2-7, with D uncertain. V lost 5 bases, J lost 0 bases, and 11 bases lay in between. The CDR3 extends over 14 amino acids. Looked up from germline, CDR1 is LNHDA and CDR2 is SQIVND (reference sequence). CDR3 DNA sequence: TGTGCCAGTAGTCTCGGCCCTAGCTCCTACGAGCAGTACTTC. Translated: CASSLGPSSYEQYF.

As concerns this clone: Different DNA sequences within this sample yield the same CDR3. The chain employs TRBV4-1 and TRBJ1-4; weak D call: TRBD1 (5 bases). CDR1 and CDR2 from the germline V gene are MGHRA and YSYEKL. Trimming shortened V by 1 base and J by 0 bases, and 12 bases separated the two germline ends. CDR3 length: 17 amino acids. The CDR3 protein is CASSQGPTGATNEKLFF. Written as DNA, the CDR3 is TGCGCCAGCAGCCAAGGTCCGACGGGGGCAACTAATGAAAAACTGTTTTTT.

The chain couples TRBV7-8 to TRBJ1-5; D is unresolved. The CDR3 has 16 amino acids. The germline V and J ends were trimmed by 1 base and 4 bases, with 14 bases remaining between them. The V gene's germline CDR1 is SGHVS and CDR2 FQNEAQ. The CDR3 here is CASSLGGLTSNQPQHF. The CDR3 nucleotides are TGTGCCAGCAGCTTAGGCGGCCTTACTTCTAATCAGCCCCAGCATTTT. The variable domain in full, completed from reference TRBV7-8 and TRBJ1-5, reads GAGVSQSPRYKVAKRGQDVALRCDPISGHVSLFWYQQALGQGPEFLTYFQNEAQLDKSGLPSDRFFAERPEGSVSTLKIQRTQQEDSAVYLCASSLGGLTSNQPQHFGDGTRLSIL.

This clone was seen only a few times. The CDR3 DNA sequence: TGTGCCAACCGTCGGGGGGACTACACCGGGGAGCTGTTTTTT. Amino acid sequence: CANRRGDYTGELFF. The chain couples TRBV27 to TRBJ2-2, with TRBD2 matching 7 bases. Germline trimming cut 10 bases from V and 3 bases from J; bases unmatched to any gene: 8. Per germline, CDR1 MNHEY and CDR2 SMNVEV (reference sequence). The CDR3 length is 14 residues.

This chain joins TRBV5-6 and TRBJ1-3; D gene uncertain. Germline assignment: CDR1 SGHDT and CDR2 YYEEEE. The CDR3 is made up of 14 amino acids. Trimming took off 0 bases at V and 4 bases at J, with 8 bases between the two ends. The chain's CDR3 is CASSLASGGNTIYF. The CDR3 nucleotides are TGTGCCAGCAGCTTGGCCTCGGGGGGAAACACCATATATTTT.

V gene TRBV20-1 combines with J gene TRBJ2-1, with D possibly TRBD1 on 5 matching bases. The germline V and J ends were trimmed by 4 bases and 7 bases, with 8 bases remaining between them. The CDR3 is made up of 11 amino acids. From germline, CDR1 is DFQATT and CDR2 SNEGSKA (reference sequence). The CDR3 region has the DNA TGCAGTGCTACTCAGGGAAATGAGCAGTTCTTC. As protein: CSATQGNEQFF.

The chain links TRBV4-1 to TRBJ1-5; TRBD1 matches at 11 bases. The CDR3 loop spans 19 amino acids. CDR1 and CDR2 (germline): MGHRA, YSYEKL. With V trimmed by 3 bases and J by 1 base, 11 bases remained unmatched. The CDR3 loop reads CASSQSPGQGVRSNQPQHF. For the CDR3, the DNA is TGCGCCAGCAGCCAGAGTCCGGGACAGGGGGTCCGGAGCAATCAGCCCCAGCATTTT.

The chain joins TRBV19 to TRBJ1-5, with D perhaps TRBD1 (6 bases). This CDR3 has 19 residues. Trimming took off 5 bases at V and 1 base at J, with 24 bases between the two ends. Germline V CDR1 and CDR2: LNHDA, SQIVND (reference sequence). In nucleotides, the CDR3 is TGTGCCAGTAGTTTCCGGGCAGGGGCTTTGACGGGGAGCAATCAGCCCCAGCATTTT. Protein sequence: CASSFRAGALTGSNQPQHF.

V and J are TRBV5-4 and TRBJ1-1; the D gene is possibly TRBD1 (6 bases). Trimming shortened V by 3 bases and J by 4 bases, and 10 bases separated the two germline ends. The CDR3 contains 13 residues. Per the germline V gene, CDR1 is SGHNT and CDR2 is YYREEE (reference sequence). The CDR3 sequence is CASSWGRSTEAFF. The CDR3 DNA follows: TGTGCCAGCAGCTGGGGGCGTTCCACTGAAGCTTTCTTT. Together with reference TRBV5-4 and TRBJ1-1, the CDR3 gives the full variable domain: ETGVTQSPTHLIKTRGQQVTLRCSSQSGHNTVSWYQQALGQGPQFIFQYYREEENGRGNFPPRFSGLQFPNYSSELNVNALELDDSALYLCASSWGRSTEAFFGQGTRLTVV.

The CDR3 DNA sequence: TGTGCCAGCAGTGCGGCCTCGAACAGGGCTAACACCATATATTTT. Encoded protein: CASSAASNRANTIYF. The chain combines TRBV7-2 with TRBJ1-3; D perhaps matches TRBD1 (6 bases). V lost 6 bases and J 7 bases, leaving 19 bases between the germline ends. CDR1 is SGHTA, CDR2 FQGNSA, per germline. CDR3 length: 15 amino acids.

This clone appeared a few times. The chain uses TRBV19 and TRBJ1-6; TRBD1 might be the D (5 bases). This CDR3 comprises 15 residues. Trimming cost V 4 bases and J 7 bases, with 14 bases left between them. CDR1 and CDR2 (germline): LNHDA, SQIVND (reference sequence). The CDR3 region is CASSTQGNPNSPLHF. The DNA for the CDR3 is TGTGCCAGTAGTACCCAGGGAAACCCCAATTCACCCCTCCACTTT.

The DNA for the CDR3 is TGTGCCAGCAGTTTATCCGGCACAGATACGCAGTATTTT. Protein sequence: CASSLSGTDTQYF. This chain joins TRBV27 and TRBJ2-3; D is unclear. This CDR3 comprises 13 residues. Germline assignment: CDR1 MNHEY and CDR2 SMNVEV (reference sequence). With 0 bases removed from V and 1 base from J, the gap between germline ends came to 2 bases.

The chain has TRBV9 and TRBJ2-1, with 15 bases matching TRBD2. Germline V gene lookup returns CDR1 SGDLS and CDR2 YYNGEE. This CDR3 has 17 residues. V shed 3 bases, J shed 5 bases, and the junction held 6 bases outside the gene matches. CDR3 region: CASSAGLAGGPDNEQFF. The DNA of the CDR3 is TGTGCCAGCAGCGCCGGACTAGCGGGGGGGCCCGACAATGAGCAGTTCTTC.